This T cell receptor beta chain was recovered during a study of shared clonotypes between healthy human individuals. The CDR3 runs 15 residues. Trimming took 2 bases from V and 7 from J, leaving 14 bases between them. The germline gives CDR1 MDHEN, CDR2 SYDVKM. To make CD8 memory, CD45RO+ cells were put together with CCR7-negative CD45RA+ TemRA cells. Method: immunoSEQ multiplex PCR; TCRdb's copy keeps in-frame clones and lacks some. The repertoire consists of 400,000 or so clones, with 90% to 97% occurring once and the leading ten covering more than 0.3%. The origin of this receptor is a man aged 25 to 45 in good health. This chain joins TRBV28 and TRBJ2-2, with TRBD1 as a possible D gene (6 bases). Material: memory CD8+ T cells sorted from blood. The subset: CD45RO+ cells pooled with CCR7-negative TemRA cells. DNA of the CDR3: TGTGCCAGCAGTTTAGTCAGGGGCGCGGACGGGGAGCTGTTTTTT. Amino acid sequence: CASSLVRGADGELFF.